This T cell receptor beta chain comes out of a study of CD8+ T cells in alopecia areata. After isolation, RNA underwent reverse transcription to generate cDNA as the sequencing template. Here immunoSEQ multiplex PCR was the method, and the copy in TCRdb shows in-frame clones only, minus some. Of about 120,000 clones listed, about 60% were seen once; the top ten hold approximately 12%. Specified treatment: oral pan-JAK inhibitor, 5-10 mg twice daily. Remarks on this clone: Its specificity is unknown.

The CDR3 sequence is 15 residues long. J gave up 0 bases and V 5 bases, and 5 bases lay outside the gene matches. CDR1 is SGHTA, CDR2 FQGTGA, per germline. General study points: Numerous clones, expanded in lesions, remained in scalp and blood during tofacitinib. Scalp clonality, along with expanded CD8+ clones among the top 100, was significantly decreased by tofacitinib. Scalp lesions, especially in alopecia totalis/universalis, had higher clonality than normal scalp.

Sequencing was performed on CD8+ T cells sorted from blood, taken at week 24, from a patient treated with tofacitinib. The sequence came from a human donor with alopecia areata. This chain links TRBV7-3 with TRBJ2-3; 7 positions match TRBD2. The CDR3 is CASSLLAASTDTQYF. CDR3 DNA: TGTGCCAGCAGCCTCCTAGCGGCTAGCACAGATACGCAGTATTTT.